The source of this T cell receptor (beta chain) is a study of T cell responses to AZD1222 COVID-19 vaccine. About the research overall: Pooling covered second doses at about 4 or about 12 weeks.

Findings of the study overall: No repertoire was sampled before or during the peak T cell response, only after it. Clonal diversity was possibly underestimated; the donors were predominantly white British and more often female. Vaccine-related CD4 TCRs covered spike, predominating at 160-218 and 743-854.

The assay was immunoSEQ multiplex PCR, and TCRdb's table has in-frame clones only and misses some. The data show 95,000 to 110,000 clones, with over 75% seen just once and over 7.5% held by the top ten. On this clone itself: What it binds is not known.

Material: peripheral blood, obtained on day 0 of AZD1222 vaccination. The source of this sequence is an adult in good health.

The CDR3 sequence: CASSPPGQGGGYTF. The DNA of the CDR3 is TGTGCCAGCTCACCACCGGGACAGGGAGGCGGCTACACCTTC. The chain is built from TRBV18 and TRBJ1-2; 9 nucleotides match TRBD1. The CDR3 contains 14 residues. Germline V gives CDR1 KGHSH, CDR2 LQKENI. The J segment lost 8 bases and the V segment lost 0 bases, leaving 4 bases of the junction unmatched.